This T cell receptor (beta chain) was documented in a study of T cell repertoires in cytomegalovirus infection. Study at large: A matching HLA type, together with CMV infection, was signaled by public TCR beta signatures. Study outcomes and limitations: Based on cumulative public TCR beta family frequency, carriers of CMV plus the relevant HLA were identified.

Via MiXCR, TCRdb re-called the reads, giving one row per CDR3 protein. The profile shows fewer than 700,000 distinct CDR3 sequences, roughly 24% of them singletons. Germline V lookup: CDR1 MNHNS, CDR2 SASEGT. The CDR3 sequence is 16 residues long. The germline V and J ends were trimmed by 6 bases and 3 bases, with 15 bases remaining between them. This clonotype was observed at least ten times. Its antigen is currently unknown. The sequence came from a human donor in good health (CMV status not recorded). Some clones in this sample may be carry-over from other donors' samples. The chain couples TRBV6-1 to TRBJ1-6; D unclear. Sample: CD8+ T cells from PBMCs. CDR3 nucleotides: TGTGCCAGCAGAAAAATCGGTGGGGACTATAATTCACCCCTCCACTTT. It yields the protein CASRKIGGDYNSPLHF.